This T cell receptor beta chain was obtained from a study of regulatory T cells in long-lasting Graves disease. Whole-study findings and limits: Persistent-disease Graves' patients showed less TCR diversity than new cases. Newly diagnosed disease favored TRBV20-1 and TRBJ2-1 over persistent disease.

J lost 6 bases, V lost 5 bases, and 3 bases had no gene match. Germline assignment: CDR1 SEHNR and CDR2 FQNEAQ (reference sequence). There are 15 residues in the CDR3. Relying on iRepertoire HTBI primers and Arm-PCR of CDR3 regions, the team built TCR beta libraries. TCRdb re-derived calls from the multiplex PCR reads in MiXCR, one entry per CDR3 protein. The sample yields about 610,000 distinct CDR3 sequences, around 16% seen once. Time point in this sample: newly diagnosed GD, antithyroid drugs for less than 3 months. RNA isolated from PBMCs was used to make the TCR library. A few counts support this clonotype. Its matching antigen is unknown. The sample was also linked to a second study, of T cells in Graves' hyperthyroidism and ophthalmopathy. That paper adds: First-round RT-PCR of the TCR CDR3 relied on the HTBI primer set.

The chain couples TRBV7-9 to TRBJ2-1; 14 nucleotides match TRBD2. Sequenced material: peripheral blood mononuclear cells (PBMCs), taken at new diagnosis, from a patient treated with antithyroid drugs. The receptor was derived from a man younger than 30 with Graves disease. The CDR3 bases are TGTGCCAGCAGCCCCGGGACTAGCGGGGGCAATGAGCAGTTCTTC. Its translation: CASSPGTSGGNEQFF.